This paragraph covers one T cell receptor (beta chain) sequence. Clones were read by immunoSEQ multiplex PCR, and TCRdb kept only the in-frame ones, dropping some. The sample includes approximately 60,000 clones, 80% to 95% of them seen just once. These data belong to a study of T cell changes during pregnancy in multiple sclerosis. V was clipped by 2 bases and J by 4 bases; unmatched bases: 4. Germline V gene lookup returns CDR1 ENHRY and CDR2 SYGVKD. The CDR3 loop spans 15 amino acids. The sequencing used CD4+ T cells from peripheral blood mononuclear cells, collected before pregnancy. The chain uses TRBV10-3 and TRBJ2-5; 10 nucleotides agree with TRBD1. This TCR was sampled from a female donor with multiple sclerosis, enrolled in a pregnancy study. This CDR3 is CAISEATGGGETQYF. Here the CDR3 DNA reads TGTGCCATCAGTGAGGCGACAGGGGGCGGAGAGACCCAGTACTTC.